This T cell receptor beta chain comes out of a study of OX40 agonist ivuxolimab in advanced cancers. At the level of the study: Ivuxolimab, an agonistic anti-OX40 (CD134) antibody, was given to patients. Eligibility admitted prior anti-PD-1, anti-PD-L1 or anti-CTLA-4 therapy; around 41% had some.

Germline V lookup: CDR1 SGHTA, CDR2 FQGNSA. Trimming shortened V by 2 bases and J by 8 bases, and 10 bases separated the two germline ends. The CDR3 runs to 13 residues. Only in-frame clones appear in the TCRdb table, and some are missing; sequencing was by immunoSEQ multiplex PCR. The table includes some 80,000 clones, around 88% detected once. This specimen was CD4+ or CD8+ T cells sorted from blood, taken in a trial of the OX40 agonist ivuxolimab. This sequence joins TRBV7-2 and TRBJ2-1; D not certain. This sequence was found in an adult with an advanced solid tumor such as melanoma, head and neck, liver or kidney cancer. CDR3 DNA: TGTGCCAGCAGCTTATTCCATCGGGATGAGCAGTTCTTC. It is translated as CASSLFHRDEQFF.